The 6 T cell receptor beta chains presented below share a single source sample, sequenced in a study of blood T cell repertoires in COVID-19 (dated by TCRdb to the early 2020s). The library was produced with the immunoSEQ multiplex PCR assay. As stored in TCRdb, this immuneACCESS dataset retains in-frame rearrangements with V and J assigned. A fraction of the clones does not appear; measured against another copy, unresolved V genes explain less than half of the discrepancy, and the remainder lacks a known reason. The sample table holds 210,000 or so clones, of which under 90% were seen once. Of the sample, about 9.8% is held by the ten largest clones. The sequencing sample was made of PBMCs or T cells enriched from blood (not recorded which). All receptors derive from a woman between 50 and 59 years old with acute COVID-19.

This sequence joins TRBV7-3 and TRBJ2-3, with 11 bases identical to TRBD2. J gave up 3 bases and V 2 bases, and 7 bases lay outside the gene matches. The CDR3 runs 17 residues. The germline V gene encodes CDR1 SGHTA and CDR2 FQGTGA. CDR3 sequence (DNA): TGTGCCAGCAGCTTAGCGGGACTAGCGGTGGGGACAGATACGCAGTATTTT. Encoded protein: CASSLAGLAVGTDTQYF.

The rearrangement uses TRBV2 and TRBJ2-7, with TRBD1 identical over 8 bases. V trimming: 5 bases; J trimming: 7 bases; junction bases outside the gene matches: 4. The germline V gene has CDR1 SNHLY and CDR2 FYNNEI. The CDR3 totals 12 residues. The chain's CDR3 is CASSYGQGEQYF. The CDR3 DNA is TGTGCCAGCAGTTATGGACAGGGAGAGCAGTACTTC.

This clone was counted once. The rearrangement joins TRBV3-1 (or the pseudogene TRBV3-2) to TRBJ2-5, with 8 bases matching TRBD2. Germline CDR1 LGHDT, CDR2 YNNKEL (reference sequence). This CDR3 has 17 amino acids. Trimming at V came to 6 bases and at J to 4 bases, leaving 16 bases not matched to a gene. The CDR3 loop reads CASSISGSGRNSETQYF. CDR3 in DNA: TGTGCCAGCAGTATTTCGGGGAGCGGGAGAAACTCAGAGACCCAGTACTTC.

The chain recombines TRBV5-4 with TRBJ2-5; D is possibly TRBD1 (5 bases). Germline-derived CDR1 and CDR2 are SGHNT and YYREEE (reference sequence). The CDR3 is 14 amino acids. V dropped 4 bases and J dropped 1 base, with 11 bases sitting between them. The CDR3 reads CASSRKTAQETQYF. DNA for the CDR3: TGTGCCAGCAGCCGAAAGACAGCCCAAGAGACCCAGTACTTC.

This rearrangement joins TRBV7-2 to TRBJ1-5; maybe TRBD1 (5 bases). This CDR3 has 15 amino acids. Trimming cost V 4 bases and J 2 bases, with 12 bases left between them. Germline lookup yields CDR1 SGHTA and CDR2 FQGNSA. The CDR3 here is CASSYGGPRNQPQHF. The CDR3 coding sequence is TGTGCCAGCAGCTACGGGGGTCCGCGCAATCAGCCCCAGCATTTT.

This chain joins TRBV7-9 and TRBJ2-7, with D tentatively TRBD1 (6 bases). Germline V gene sequence: CDR1 SEHNR, CDR2 FQNEAQ (reference sequence). The CDR3 has 12 residues. V lost 1 base and J 9 bases, leaving 10 bases between the germline ends. The CDR3 nucleotides are TGTGCCAGCAGCTTAGGGGACATATGGCAGTACTTC. It yields the protein CASSLGDIWQYF. Drawing the rest from reference TRBV7-9 and TRBJ2-7, the complete variable domain is DTGVSQNPRHKITKRGQNVTFRCDPISEHNRLYWYRQTLGQGPEFLTYFQNEAQLEKSRLLSDRFSAERPKGSFSTLEIQRTEQGDSAMYLCASSLGDIWQYFGPGTRLTVT.